This TCR beta chain was sequenced during a study of cytomegalovirus exposure and HLA in healthy donors. For the study at large: Researchers found that about 84% of 398 genotyped donors fell within the Caucasian-associated ancestry cluster. Study-wide findings and caveats: A later analysis found most CMV-associated TCR beta chains apparently HLA-restricted. The number of N-insertions in an Asian-associated ancestry cluster was reportedly below the approximately 680-donor mean in a later analysis. One variant, a missense change in DCLRE1C, was linked in a later analysis to TCR beta V- and J-gene trimming.

A note on this clone: Its antigen is undetermined.

A multiplex PCR was run with 60 Vbeta primers and 13 Jbeta primers. The data were produced by immunoSEQ multiplex PCR, yet TCRdb's version contains in-frame clones alone and is incomplete. In the table there are 79,000 or so clones, under 85% of which are singletons. The origin of this receptor is a woman in her thirties or forties in good health and CMV-seropositive. What was sequenced was PBMCs.

The CDR3 region is CASSTEAHAMDTQYF. The DNA for the CDR3 is TGTGCCAGCAGCACAGAAGCACATGCAATGGATACGCAGTATTTT. J is TRBJ2-3 and V is TRBV11-2; D is ambiguous. The CDR3 is 15 amino acids. CDR1 and CDR2 from the germline V gene are SGHAT and FQNNGV. Trimming shortened V by 5 bases and J by 6 bases, and 18 bases separated the two germline ends.